A single sample gave rise to the 25 T cell receptor beta chains below, sequenced in a study of blood T cell repertoires in COVID-19. Sequencing was performed with immunoSEQ multiplex PCR; in TCRdb, only in-frame clones are kept and a portion is missing. The sample contains 80,000 to 100,000 clones, around four fifths of which appear only once. Sequencing was performed on peripheral blood. These receptors all come from a human donor in a cohort sampled during active COVID-19.

V usage is TRBV3-1 (or the pseudogene TRBV3-2) and J usage is TRBJ2-3, with 8 bases identical to TRBD2. V lost 3 bases to trimming and J lost 0 bases; unmatched junction nucleotides: 8. The CDR3 length is 17 residues. CDR1 and CDR2 (germline): LGHDT, YNNKEL (reference sequence). CDR3 bases: TGTGCCAGCAGCCACTTGCAGGGACTAGGGAGCACAGATACGCAGTATTTT. Its protein is CASSHLQGLGSTDTQYF.

This clone has more than one count but fewer than ten. The chain is built from TRBV5-1 and TRBJ2-1; 11 bases agree with TRBD2. This CDR3 has 17 amino acids. V gave up 0 bases and J gave up 0 bases; unmatched junction bases: 2. CDR1 is SGHRS, CDR2 YFSETQ, per germline. The CDR3 DNA is TGCGCCAGCAGCTTGGTTACTAGCGGGAGCTCCTACAATGAGCAGTTCTTC. It encodes CASSLVTSGSSYNEQFF.

This clone was recorded a few times. CDR3 sequence: CASGAGTGRTTGELFF. CDR3 in DNA: TGTGCCAGTGGGGCCGGGACAGGGCGGACCACCGGGGAGCTGTTTTTT. The rearrangement links TRBV19 to TRBJ2-2; 9 bases map to TRBD1. Germline CDR1 LNHDA, CDR2 SQIVND (reference sequence). This CDR3 has 16 amino acids. J was trimmed by 4 bases and V by 8 bases; bases with no gene match: 11.

The gene calls are TRBV4-1 and TRBJ2-3, with D uncertain. The CDR3 is made up of 13 amino acids. Germline CDR1 MGHRA, CDR2 YSYEKL. The germline V and J ends were trimmed by 0 bases and 14 bases, with 15 bases remaining between them. The CDR3 spells CASSQEYTTPGYF. The DNA for the CDR3 is TGCGCCAGCAGCCAAGAATACACTACCCCGGGGTATTTT.

The chain joins TRBV6-5 to TRBJ1-1, with D uncertain. Trimming stripped 11 bases from V and 3 bases from J, with 19 bases between. Germline lookup yields CDR1 MNHEY and CDR2 SVGAGI. This CDR3 comprises 14 residues. For the CDR3, the DNA is TGTGCCGGATCTAGGTCGGCGGGATACACTGAAGCTTTCTTT. Its translation: CAGSRSAGYTEAFF.

This rearrangement joins TRBV28 to TRBJ2-7; 7 nucleotides agree with TRBD1. The V gene's germline CDR1 is MDHEN and CDR2 SYDVKM. J gave up 2 bases and V 7 bases, and 11 bases lay outside the gene matches. The length of the CDR3 is 15 residues. CDR3 residues: CASNSRDRLTYEQYF. CDR3 sequence (DNA): TGTGCCAGCAACTCCCGGGACAGATTAACCTACGAGCAGTACTTC.

For this clone: Other DNA variants within this sample encode the same CDR3. This rearrangement joins TRBV9 to TRBJ2-7, with D unresolved. CDR3 length: 14 amino acids. V gave up 0 bases and J gave up 0 bases, with 7 bases separating them. The V gene's germline CDR1 is SGDLS and CDR2 YYNGEE. The chain's CDR3 is CASSVVGSSYEQYF. As DNA, the CDR3 is TGTGCCAGCAGCGTAGTGGGCAGCTCCTACGAGCAGTACTTC.

The rearrangement links TRBV14 to TRBJ1-1, with TRBD1 matching over 9 bases. Germline V gene data show CDR1 as SGHDN and CDR2 as FVKESK. CDR3 length: 14 amino acids. With 7 bases clipped from V and 1 base from J, the junction kept 4 bases outside the gene matches. CDR3 residues: CASKATGGNTEAFF. CDR3 in DNA: TGTGCCAGCAAAGCGACAGGGGGGAACACTGAAGCTTTCTTT.

This rearrangement joins TRBV28 to TRBJ2-7; 8 bases fit TRBD1. In germline, CDR1 is MDHEN, CDR2 SYDVKM. The CDR3 is 14 amino acids. V shed 10 bases, J shed 5 bases, and the junction held 13 bases outside the gene matches. CDR3 DNA: TGTGCCACCTTGCCCTTAGGGACAGGTCACGAGCAGTACTTC. It translates to CATLPLGTGHEQYF.

The chain carries TRBV27 and TRBJ1-2; a possible D gene is TRBD1 (6 bases). The V gene lost 4 bases and the J gene lost 0 bases, with 12 bases spanning the gap. The V gene's germline CDR1 is MNHEY and CDR2 SMNVEV (reference sequence). This CDR3 contains 15 residues. This chain's CDR3 is CASSSGQYTNYGYTF. CDR3 DNA: TGTGCCAGCAGTTCAGGACAGTACACTAACTATGGCTACACCTTC.

The CDR3 bases are TGTGCCAGCAGCTCTTTGGACAGGGGAGGTAAACAGCCCCAGCATTTT. Translation: CASSSLDRGGKQPQHF. The chain joins TRBV5-6 to TRBJ1-5; 9 bases agree with TRBD1. Germline CDR1 is SGHDT and CDR2 is YYEEEE. The CDR3 has 16 residues. Trimming removed 3 bases from V and 7 bases from J; junction bases left unmatched: 11. Based on the CDR3 plus reference TRBV5-6 and TRBJ1-5, the full variable domain is DAGVTQSPTHLIKTRGQQVTLRCSPKSGHDTVSWYQQALGQGPQFIFQYYEEEERQRGNFPDRFSGHQFPNYSSELNVNALLLGDSALYLCASSSLDRGGKQPQHFGDGTRLSIL.

The chain combines TRBV6-2 or TRBV6-3 with TRBJ1-5; the D gene is possibly TRBD1 (6 bases). The V end was cut by 0 bases, the J end by 2 bases, with 11 bases between. This CDR3 region has 16 residues. Germline V gene sequence: CDR1 MNHEY, CDR2 SVGEGT. The CDR3 DNA sequence: TGTGCCAGCAGTTACTCGTTACAGGGCGGCAATCAGCCCCAGCATTTT. It translates to CASSYSLQGGNQPQHF.

V gene TRBV4-2 combines with J gene TRBJ2-1; 15 bases line up with TRBD2. Germline lookup yields CDR1 LGHNA and CDR2 YNFKEQ. The ends lost 0 bases at V and 4 bases at J; junction bases unmatched: 10. The CDR3 contains 20 residues. This CDR3 reads CASSQDLGLAGGPRYNEQFF. CDR3 in DNA: TGTGCCAGCAGCCAAGATCTAGGACTAGCGGGGGGGCCGAGATACAATGAGCAGTTCTTC.

V is TRBV5-5 and J is TRBJ2-2; TRBD1 aligns across 10 bases. Looked up from germline, CDR1 is SGHKS and CDR2 is YYEKEE (reference sequence). V gave up 3 bases and J gave up 6 bases; unmatched junction bases: 5. The CDR3 sequence is 15 residues long. CDR3 in amino acids: CASSSRTGGSGELFF. The DNA of the CDR3 is TGTGCCAGCAGCTCTAGGACAGGGGGTTCCGGGGAGCTGTTTTTT.

This clone was seen only a few times. This chain connects TRBV7-3 to TRBJ2-1, with 8 bases identical to TRBD2. This CDR3 is built from 15 residues. Germline V gene lookup returns CDR1 SGHTA and CDR2 FQGTGA. Trimming at V came to 5 bases and at J to 3 bases, leaving 6 bases not matched to a gene. Here the CDR3 reads CASSPQSGGYNEQFF. CDR3 DNA: TGTGCCAGCAGCCCGCAAAGCGGGGGCTACAATGAGCAGTTCTTC. The whole variable domain, remainder taken from reference TRBV7-3 and TRBJ2-1, is GAGVSQTPSNKVTEKGKYVELRCDPISGHTALYWYRQSLGQGPEFLIYFQGTGAADDSGLPNDRFFAVRPEGSVSTLKIQRTERGDSAVYLCASSPQSGGYNEQFFGPGTRLTVL.

The J gene is TRBJ1-1, the V gene TRBV11-2; 7 bases line up with TRBD1. The CDR3 length is 15 residues. Germline V gives CDR1 SGHAT, CDR2 FQNNGV. Unmatched junction bases numbered 7, after V lost 4 bases and J lost 2 bases. CDR3 region: CASSWDRLVNTEAFF. CDR3 bases: TGTGCCAGCAGCTGGGACAGACTGGTAAACACTGAAGCTTTCTTT.

V is TRBV7-2 and J is TRBJ2-2; 8 bases agree with TRBD1. The V segment lost 4 bases and the J segment 2 bases; nucleotides outside the gene matches: 3. Germline assignment: CDR1 SGHTA and CDR2 FQGNSA. The CDR3 contains 15 residues. The CDR3 sequence: CASSWDRRNTGELFF. CDR3 nucleotide sequence: TGTGCCAGCAGCTGGGACAGGAGAAACACCGGGGAGCTGTTTTTT.

This clone was counted a single time. V gene TRBV11-2 combines with J gene TRBJ2-1; 10 bases agree with TRBD2. This CDR3 comprises 15 residues. Germline values: CDR1 SGHAT, CDR2 FQNNGV. J gave up 9 bases and V 5 bases, and 10 bases lay outside the gene matches. In nucleotides, the CDR3 is TGTGCCAGCAGCCCGAGCGGGAGGGCCGGTTTTGAGCAGTTCTTC. Amino acids: CASSPSGRAGFEQFF.

This chain links TRBV10-3 with TRBJ2-7; 8 positions match TRBD2. V gave up 7 bases and J gave up 0 bases; unmatched junction bases: 14. Germline CDR1 is ENHRY and CDR2 is SYGVKD. This CDR3 spans 17 amino acids. The CDR3 sequence: CAIMGGGSSTSSYEQYF. The DNA of the CDR3 is TGTGCCATCATGGGCGGGGGGTCTTCCACAAGCTCCTACGAGCAGTACTTC.

The V and J genes are TRBV27 and TRBJ2-1; 7 nucleotides match TRBD2. The CDR3 has 18 residues. Per the germline V gene, CDR1 is MNHEY and CDR2 is SMNVEV (reference sequence). With 3 bases clipped from V and 4 bases from J, the junction kept 15 bases outside the gene matches. The chain's CDR3 is CASSFRFRDGTIYNEQFF. The CDR3, as DNA: TGTGCCAGCAGTTTTCGGTTCCGAGACGGGACTATATACAATGAGCAGTTCTTC.

In its sample, this clone was seen a few times. V usage is TRBV28 and J usage is TRBJ1-1, with 7 bases fitting TRBD1. The length of the CDR3 is 13 residues. In germline, CDR1 is MDHEN, CDR2 SYDVKM. With V trimmed by 4 bases and J by 7 bases, 6 bases remained unmatched. The CDR3 sequence is CASSSGTALEAFF. In DNA, the CDR3 is TGTGCCAGCAGTTCCGGGACAGCTCTTGAAGCTTTCTTT. Looking up the rest from reference TRBV28 and TRBJ1-1 gives the full variable domain: DVKVTQSSRYLVKRTGEKVFLECVQDMDHENMFWYRQDPGLGLRLIYFSYDVKMKEKGDIPEGYSVSREKKERFSLILESASTNQTSMYLCASSSGTALEAFFGQGTRLTVV.

This clone was counted a few times. The CDR3 DNA is TGCGCCAGCAGCCAAGGTTACGCGTTTGGGGGCCGTCAGCCCCAGCATTTT. It codes for CASSQGYAFGGRQPQHF. The V gene is TRBV4-1, the J gene TRBJ1-5; weak D call: TRBD1 (6 bases). The germline gives CDR1 MGHRA, CDR2 YSYEKL. This CDR3 is 17 amino acids long. Trimming removed 1 base from V and 6 bases from J, with 19 bases in between.

V and J are TRBV29-1 and TRBJ2-7; 7 bases align to TRBD2. In germline, CDR1 is SQVTM, CDR2 ANQGSEA. This CDR3 region has 13 residues. After removal of 4 bases from V and 3 bases from J, the junction contained 6 bases not matched to a gene. The CDR3 region has the DNA TGCAGCGTTGTGGGGAGGGAGAGCTACGAGCAGTACTTC. Amino acid sequence: CSVVGRESYEQYF.

J is TRBJ1-6 and V is TRBV10-3; 10 bases map to TRBD1. V trimming: 5 bases; J trimming: 8 bases; junction bases outside the gene matches: 3. Germline lookup yields CDR1 ENHRY and CDR2 SYGVKD. The CDR3 totals 14 residues. The CDR3 sequence is CAISLGQGDSPLHF. Here the CDR3 DNA reads TGTGCCATCAGTTTAGGACAGGGGGATTCACCCCTCCACTTT.

V usage is TRBV18 and J usage is TRBJ2-3; 7 bases are a match to TRBD1. The V gene's germline CDR1 is KGHSH and CDR2 LQKENI. V lost 2 bases, J lost 2 bases, and 7 bases stayed unmatched. This CDR3 has 16 amino acids. The CDR3 sequence is CASSPRGQIPTDTQYF. The CDR3 DNA reads TGTGCCAGCTCACCAAGGGGACAGATCCCCACAGATACGCAGTATTTT.